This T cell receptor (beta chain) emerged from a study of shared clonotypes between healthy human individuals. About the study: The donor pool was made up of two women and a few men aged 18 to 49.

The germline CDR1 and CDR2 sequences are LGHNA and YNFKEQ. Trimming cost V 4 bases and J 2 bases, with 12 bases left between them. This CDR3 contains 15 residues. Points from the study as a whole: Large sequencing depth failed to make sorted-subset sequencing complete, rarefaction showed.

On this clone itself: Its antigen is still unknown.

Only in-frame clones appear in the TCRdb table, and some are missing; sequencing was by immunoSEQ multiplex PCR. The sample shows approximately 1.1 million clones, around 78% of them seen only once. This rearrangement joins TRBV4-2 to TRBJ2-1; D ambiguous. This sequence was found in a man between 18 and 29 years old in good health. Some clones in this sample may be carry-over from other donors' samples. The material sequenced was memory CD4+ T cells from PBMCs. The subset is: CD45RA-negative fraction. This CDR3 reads CASSPRLLAYNEQFF. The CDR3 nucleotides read TGTGCCAGCAGCCCGCGACTCTTGGCCTACAATGAGCAGTTCTTC.